These T cell receptor beta chains were read from a single sample in a study of T cell responses to AZD1222 COVID-19 vaccine. Here immunoSEQ multiplex PCR was the method, and the copy in TCRdb shows in-frame clones only, minus some. This table holds 100,000 to 150,000 clones, about 92% found once. The material sequenced was peripheral blood, taken on day 0 of MenACWY control vaccination. Receptor source: an adult in good health. Both conserved end residues are part of each CDR3. D genes are given only for firm matches. Clone size, where shown, is once, few, many, or a class for clones that have expanded.

CDR3 protein	CDR3 DNA	D gene	clone size	V gene	J gene
CASSLRENTGELFF	TGTGCCAGCAGCTTGAGAGAGAACACCGGGGAGCTGTTTTTT	.	.	TRBV7-2	TRBJ2-2
CAISPGTEGNEQFF	TGTGCCATCAGCCCTGGGACGGAGGGCAATGAGCAGTTCTTC	.	.	TRBV10-3	TRBJ2-1
CASSPDRTNYGYTF	TGTGCCAGCAGCCCGGACAGAACTAACTATGGCTACACCTTC	.	.	TRBV5-4	TRBJ1-2
CASSPLIWSYEGAFF	TGCGCCAGCAGCCCGCTCATTTGGAGCTACGAGGGCGCGTTCTTT	.	once	TRBV4-3	TRBJ1-1
CASSWSGNYGYTF	TGTGCCAGCAGCTGGTCGGGGAACTATGGCTACACCTTC	.	.	TRBV5-6	TRBJ1-2
CASSEQGINYGYTF	TGTGCCAGCAGCGAACAGGGAATTAACTATGGCTACACCTTC	.	.	TRBV28	TRBJ1-2
CASSPRATGTGPYEQYF	TGTGCCAGCTCACCACGTGCTACCGGGACCGGTCCCTACGAGCAGTACTTC	.	few	TRBV18	TRBJ2-7
CASSTMTANTEAFF	TGTGCCAGCAGTACAATGACAGCGAACACTGAAGCTTTCTTT	.	.	TRBV27	TRBJ1-1
CASSQVEVAGGQETQYF	TGTGCCAGCAGCCAAGTCGAGGTAGCGGGGGGGCAAGAGACCCAGTACTTC	TRBD2	.	TRBV4-2	TRBJ2-5
CASSEQGLSNQPQHF	TGTGCCAGCAGTGAACAAGGGTTGAGCAATCAGCCCCAGCATTTT	.	.	TRBV2	TRBJ1-5
CASSYPGGYTF	TGTGCCAGCAGTTACCCGGGGGGCTACACCTTC	.	.	TRBV6-2/TRBV6-3	TRBJ1-2
CASSQVGVSQGSPLHF	TGCGCCAGCAGCCAAGTTGGGGTCAGCCAGGGATCACCCCTCCACTTT	.	.	TRBV4-1	TRBJ1-6
CASSLEGGGNQPQHF	TGTGCCAGCAGTTTGGAGGGAGGTGGCAATCAGCCCCAGCATTTT	.	.	TRBV28	TRBJ1-5
CASSIDGADYNEQFF	TGTGCCAGTAGTATAGATGGGGCGGATTACAATGAGCAGTTCTTC	.	few	TRBV19	TRBJ2-1
CSVASEQGRIDTQYF	TGCAGCGTTGCCTCGGAACAGGGGAGAATAGATACGCAGTATTTT	TRBD1	.	TRBV29-1	TRBJ2-3
CVRSLRTRGSGSRHEQYF	TGTGTCAGAAGCTTACGGACCCGAGGTAGCGGGAGTCGCCACGAGCAGTACTTC	.	.	TRBV7-5	TRBJ2-7
CASSLADGAMDTIYF	TGTGCCAGCAGCTTAGCAGACGGGGCCATGGACACCATATATTTT	.	.	TRBV7-9	TRBJ1-3
CASSKGKGEYNSNQPQHF	TGTGCCAGCAGCAAAGGGAAGGGAGAATATAATAGCAATCAGCCCCAGCATTTT	.	.	TRBV21-1	TRBJ1-5
CASRGSFAGGSGYTF	TGTGCCAGCAGGGGGTCGTTTGCAGGGGGGTCTGGCTACACCTTC	TRBD1	few	TRBV28	TRBJ1-2
CASNLRVTGEQYF	TGTGCCAGCAATCTACGGGTTACGGGGGAGCAGTACTTC	.	.	TRBV28	TRBJ2-7
CASSPGDSSNYGYTF	TGTGCCAGCAGCCCCGGGGACAGTTCTAACTATGGCTACACCTTC	TRBD1	once	TRBV6-5	TRBJ1-2
CASSLSPGLVWDEQFF	TGTGCCAGCAGCTTATCCCCGGGACTAGTTTGGGATGAGCAGTTCTTC	TRBD2	.	TRBV7-2	TRBJ2-1
CASHSGGETQYF	TGCGCCAGTCACTCGGGTGGTGAGACCCAGTACTTC	.	.	TRBV10-1	TRBJ2-5
CASSRTGGHKNIQYF	TGTGCCAGCAGCAGGACGGGCGGACACAAAAACATTCAGTACTTC	.	.	TRBV14	TRBJ2-4
CASSLALSTGGDGYTF	TGTGCCAGCAGCTTAGCCCTTTCCACAGGGGGCGATGGCTACACCTTC	TRBD1	.	TRBV7-9	TRBJ1-2
CASSTSTDTQYF	TGTGCCAGCAGCACTAGCACAGATACGCAGTATTTT	.	.	TRBV11-2	TRBJ2-3
CASSLGTGMGETQYF	TGCGCCAGCAGCCTCGGGACAGGGATGGGAGAGACCCAGTACTTC	TRBD1	.	TRBV5-1	TRBJ2-5
CASSLYSSQETQYF	TGTGCCAGCAGTTTGTACAGCTCCCAAGAGACCCAGTACTTC	.	.	TRBV6-2/TRBV6-3	TRBJ2-5
CASSLSQGNYGYTF	TGTGCCAGCAGCTTATCGCAGGGCAACTATGGCTACACCTTC	.	.	TRBV7-9	TRBJ1-2